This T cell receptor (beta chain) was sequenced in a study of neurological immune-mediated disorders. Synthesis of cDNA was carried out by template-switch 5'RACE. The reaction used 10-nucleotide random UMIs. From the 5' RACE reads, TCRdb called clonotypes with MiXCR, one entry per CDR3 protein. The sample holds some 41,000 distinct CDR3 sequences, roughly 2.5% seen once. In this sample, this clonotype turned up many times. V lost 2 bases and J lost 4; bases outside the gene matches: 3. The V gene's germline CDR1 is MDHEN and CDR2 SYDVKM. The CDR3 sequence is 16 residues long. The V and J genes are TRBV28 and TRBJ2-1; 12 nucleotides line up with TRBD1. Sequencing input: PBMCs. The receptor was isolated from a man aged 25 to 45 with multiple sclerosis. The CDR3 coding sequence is TGTGCCAGCAGTTTAGGGACAGGGGGCCGTTACAATGAGCAGTTCTTC. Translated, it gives CASSLGTGGRYNEQFF.